The rows below give T cell receptor beta chains drawn from one sample of a study of T cell responses to AZD1222 COVID-19 vaccine. Produced via immunoSEQ multiplex PCR; TCRdb's table is partial and in-frame only. The sample consists of 100,000 to 150,000 clones, 89% of them appearing once. This specimen was peripheral blood, taken on day 0 of AZD1222 vaccination. The source is an adult in good health. Each CDR3 is given with its conserved first and last residue. The order of the fields is clone size, D gene, J gene, V gene, CDR3 protein, CDR3 DNA. The D gene is left open where the match is weak. Clone size, where shown, is once, few, many, or a class for clones that have expanded.

>NA|NA|TRBJ1-2|TRBV19
CASSIDQTGLNYGYTF
TGTGCCAGTAGTATAGATCAAACGGGCCTCAACTATGGCTACACCTTC
>NA|NA|TRBJ2-5|TRBV5-5
CASSLGRKETQYF
TGTGCCAGCAGCTTGGGCCGAAAAGAGACCCAGTACTTC
>NA|NA|TRBJ1-5|TRBV6-5
CASSFRGDGQPQHF
TGTGCCAGTTCGTTTAGGGGCGACGGGCAGCCCCAGCATTTT
>NA|NA|TRBJ1-1|TRBV7-2
CASRRTAMNTEAFF
TGTGCCAGCAGGCGGACAGCGATGAACACTGAAGCTTTCTTT
>NA|NA|TRBJ1-6|TRBV6-2/TRBV6-3
CASSFLGGQVDSPLHF
TGTGCCAGCAGTTTTCTTGGGGGACAAGTCGATTCACCCCTCCACTTT
>once|NA|TRBJ2-3|TRBV21-1
CASSKDPPERSTDTQYF
TGTGCCAGCAGCAAAGACCCACCAGAAAGGAGCACAGATACGCAGTATTTT
>NA|TRBD1|TRBJ2-1|TRBV19
CASSTTGVAYNEQFF
TGTGCCAGTAGTACCACAGGGGTAGCCTACAATGAGCAGTTCTTC
>NA|NA|TRBJ1-1|TRBV28
CASSTHRAGDFF
TGTGCCAGCAGCACCCACAGGGCGGGGGATTTCTTT
>NA|NA|TRBJ2-7|TRBV4-2
CASSGDLYEQYF
TGTGCCAGCAGCGGGGATTTATACGAGCAGTACTTC
>once|TRBD1|TRBJ2-7|TRBV4-2
CASSQVRDSSYEQYF
TGTGCCAGCAGCCAAGTGAGGGACAGCTCCTACGAGCAGTACTTC
>NA|NA|TRBJ1-1|TRBV5-8
CASSPRTGNTEAFF
TGTGCCAGCAGCCCTCGGACGGGGAACACTGAAGCTTTCTTT
>once|NA|TRBJ1-3|TRBV19
CASSMVGRGEVSGNTIYF
TGTGCCAGTAGTATGGTGGGCAGGGGAGAAGTGTCGGGAAACACCATATATTTT
>NA|TRBD2|TRBJ2-5|TRBV7-9
CASSSPTSGGETQYF
TGTGCCAGCAGCTCCCCTACTAGCGGGGGTGAGACCCAGTACTTC
>NA|NA|TRBJ1-6|TRBV5-4
CASSYLGTNSPLHF
TGTGCCAGCAGCTATCTCGGGACAAATTCACCCCTCCACTTT
>NA|NA|TRBJ2-3|TRBV5-8
CASSLGGNGPTDTQYF
TGTGCCAGCAGCTTGGGCGGTAATGGGCCCACAGATACGCAGTATTTT
>NA|NA|TRBJ1-1|TRBV10-3
CAISKAGARGNTEAFF
TGTGCCATCAGTAAGGCAGGGGCGAGGGGGAACACTGAAGCTTTCTTT
>NA|TRBD1|TRBJ1-1|TRBV7-2
CASIPGTGANTEAFF
TGTGCCAGCATTCCGGGGACAGGGGCTAACACTGAAGCTTTCTTT
>NA|TRBD1|TRBJ2-2|TRBV7-9
CASSAQGALNTGELFF
TGTGCCAGCAGCGCTCAGGGGGCGTTGAACACCGGGGAGCTGTTTTTT
>NA|NA|TRBJ1-1|TRBV5-1
CASSLGERSIGGVAFF
TGCGCCAGCAGCTTGGGTGAGAGGTCGATCGGGGGCGTGGCTTTCTTT
>NA|NA|TRBJ1-1|TRBV18
CASSYKDPVGNTEAFF
TGTGCCAGCTCATATAAGGACCCGGTCGGGAACACTGAAGCTTTCTTT
>NA|NA|TRBJ2-1|TRBV18
CASSPRQGLYNEQFF
TGTGCCAGCTCACCAAGGCAGGGACTTTACAATGAGCAGTTCTTC
>NA|NA|TRBJ1-2|TRBV5-5
CASSSAVLNYGYTF
TGTGCCAGCAGCTCCGCCGTTCTTAACTATGGCTACACCTTC
>NA|TRBD1|TRBJ1-2|TRBV7-9
CASSLVSGTGAYGYTF
TGTGCCAGCAGCTTAGTCTCCGGGACAGGGGCCTATGGCTACACCTTC
>NA|NA|TRBJ1-4|TRBV21-1
CASSNTGAANEKLFF
TGTGCCAGCAGCAACACAGGGGCGGCTAATGAAAAACTGTTTTTT
>NA|NA|TRBJ1-5|TRBV5-1
CASSLGGQGGNQPQHF
TGCGCCAGCAGCTTGGGGGGGCAGGGCGGCAATCAGCCCCAGCATTTT
>NA|NA|TRBJ2-2|TRBV5-1
CASSLDETGELFF
TGCGCCAGCAGCTTGGACGAGACCGGGGAGCTGTTTTTT
>NA|NA|TRBJ2-7|TRBV19
CASSLTGYYEQYF
TGTGCCAGTAGTTTAACAGGGTACTACGAGCAGTACTTC
>once|NA|TRBJ2-7|TRBV2
CASRPGLDSFWSYEQYF
TGTGCCAGCAGGCCGGGCCTAGACAGCTTTTGGTCCTACGAGCAGTACTTC
>NA|NA|TRBJ1-6|TRBV7-9
CASTDSVNSPLHF
TGTGCCAGCACCGATTCAGTAAATTCACCCCTCCACTTT
>NA|NA|TRBJ1-1|TRBV3-1/TRBV3-2
CASSPPRMVTEAFF
TGTGCCAGCAGCCCCCCCCGAATGGTAACTGAAGCTTTCTTT